This TCR beta chain originates from a study of Graves' ophthalmopathy and Graves' hyperthyroidism. There are 13 residues in the CDR3. The V and J ends lost 3 bases and 7 bases respectively, with 13 bases between them. Per germline, CDR1 KGHSH and CDR2 LQKENI. Note on this clonotype: Its antigen is as yet unknown.

RNA transcripts provided the template for amplifying TCR beta CDR3 regions. Second-round multiplex PCR came after first-round RT-PCR with HTBI primers. TCRdb reprocessed the multiplex PCR reads via MiXCR and lists one record per CDR3 protein. Among roughly 610,000 distinct CDR3 sequences listed, over 20% were seen once. Overall study findings and caveats: In blood, most expanded thyroid clonotypes above 0.001 frequency were also detected.

The genes are TRBV18 and TRBJ2-7; possibly TRBD2 for D (6 bases). The sequence was collected from a woman younger than 35 with stable Graves' hyperthyroidism. Some clones in this sample may be carry-over from other donors' samples. Material for sequencing was peripheral blood. CDR3 nucleotide sequence: TGTGCCAGCTCACCCCCGGGGGAGGATGAGCAGTACTTC. Translated, it gives CASSPPGEDEQYF.